This T cell receptor (beta chain) was sequenced in a study of cytomegalovirus exposure and HLA in healthy donors. Study-level results: Most sequenced TCRs were rare (though some public TCRs occurred in many donors).

A note on this clone: Antigen specificity is unknown.

The protocol was immunoSEQ multiplex PCR, while the TCRdb copy is restricted to in-frame clones and leaves out a portion. The table records roughly 240,000 clones, approximately 87% of them present only once. Germline CDR1 is GTSNPN and CDR2 is SVGIG (reference sequence). This CDR3 contains 12 residues. The V gene lost 4 bases and the J gene lost 2 bases, with 3 bases spanning the gap. This receptor was identified in a man aged 18 to 29 in good health and CMV-seronegative. Sequenced input: PBMCs. The chain carries TRBV30 and TRBJ2-6; D not certain. This CDR3 is CAWTAGANVLTF. The CDR3 nucleotides read TGTGCCTGGACAGCTGGGGCCAACGTCCTGACTTTC.